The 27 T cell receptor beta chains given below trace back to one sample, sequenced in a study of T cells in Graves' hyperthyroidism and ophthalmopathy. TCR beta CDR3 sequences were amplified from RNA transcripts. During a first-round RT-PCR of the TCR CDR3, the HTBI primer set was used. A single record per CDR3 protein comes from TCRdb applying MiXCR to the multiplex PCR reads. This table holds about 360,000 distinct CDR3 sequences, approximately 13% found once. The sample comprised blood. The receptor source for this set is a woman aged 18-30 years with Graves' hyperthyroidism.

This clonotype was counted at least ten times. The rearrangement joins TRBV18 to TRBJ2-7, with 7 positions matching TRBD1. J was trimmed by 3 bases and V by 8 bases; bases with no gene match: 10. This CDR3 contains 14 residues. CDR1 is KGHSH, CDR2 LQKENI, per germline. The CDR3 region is CASSPRDSSYEQYF. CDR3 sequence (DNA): TGTGCCAGCAGCCCCCGGGACAGCAGCTACGAGCAGTACTTC. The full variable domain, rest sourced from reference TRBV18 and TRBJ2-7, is NAGVMQNPRHLVRRRGQEARLRCSPMKGHSHVYWYRQLPEEGLKFMVYLQKENIIDESGMPKERFSAEFPKEGPSILRIQQVVRGDSAAYFCASSPRDSSYEQYFGPGTRLTVT.

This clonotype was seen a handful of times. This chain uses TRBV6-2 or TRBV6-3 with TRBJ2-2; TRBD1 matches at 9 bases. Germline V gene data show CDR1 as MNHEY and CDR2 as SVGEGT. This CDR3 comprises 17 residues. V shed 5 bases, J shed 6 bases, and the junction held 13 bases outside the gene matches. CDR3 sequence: CASSQGQGAKPAGELFF. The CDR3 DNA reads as TGTGCCAGCAGTCAGGGACAGGGAGCCAAGCCGGCCGGGGAGCTGTTTTTT.

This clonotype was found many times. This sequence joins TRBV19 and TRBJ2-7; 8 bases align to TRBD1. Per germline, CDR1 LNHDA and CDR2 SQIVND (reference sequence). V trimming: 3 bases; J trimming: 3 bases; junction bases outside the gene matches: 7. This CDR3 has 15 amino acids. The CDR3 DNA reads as TGTGCCAGTAGTATCAAGCGACAGGGGAGCTACGAGCAGTACTTC. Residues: CASSIKRQGSYEQYF.

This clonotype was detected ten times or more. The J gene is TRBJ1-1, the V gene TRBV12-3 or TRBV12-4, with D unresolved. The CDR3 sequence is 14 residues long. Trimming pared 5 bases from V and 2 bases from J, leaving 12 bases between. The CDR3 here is CASSTWTSNTEAFF. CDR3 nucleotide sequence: TGTGCCAGCAGTACGTGGACCTCTAACACTGAAGCTTTCTTT.

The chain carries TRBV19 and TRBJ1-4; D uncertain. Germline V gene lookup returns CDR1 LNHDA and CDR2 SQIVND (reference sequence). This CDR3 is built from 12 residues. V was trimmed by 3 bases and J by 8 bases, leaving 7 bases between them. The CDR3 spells CASSMSTEKLFF. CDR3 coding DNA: TGTGCCAGTAGTATGAGTACGGAAAAACTGTTTTTT.

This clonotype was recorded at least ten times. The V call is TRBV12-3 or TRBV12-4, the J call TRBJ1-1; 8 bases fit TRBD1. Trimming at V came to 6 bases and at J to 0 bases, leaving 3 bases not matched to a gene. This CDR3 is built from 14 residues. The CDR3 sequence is CASRSRGLNTEAFF. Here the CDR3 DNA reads TGTGCCAGCAGGTCCAGGGGGCTGAACACTGAAGCTTTCTTT.

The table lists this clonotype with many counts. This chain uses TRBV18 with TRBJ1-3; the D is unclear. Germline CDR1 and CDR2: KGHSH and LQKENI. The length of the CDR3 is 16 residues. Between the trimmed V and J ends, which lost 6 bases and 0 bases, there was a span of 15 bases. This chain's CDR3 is CASSPGYGSSGNTIYF. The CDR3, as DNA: TGTGCCAGCTCCCCGGGATACGGATCCTCTGGAAACACCATATATTTT.

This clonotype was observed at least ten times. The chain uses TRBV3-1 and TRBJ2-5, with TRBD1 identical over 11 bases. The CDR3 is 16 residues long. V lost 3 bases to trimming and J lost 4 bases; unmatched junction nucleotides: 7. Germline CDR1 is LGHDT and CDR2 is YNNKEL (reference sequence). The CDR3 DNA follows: TGTGCCAGCAGCCAGCTCGGACAGGGGGCGCGAGAGACCCAGTACTTC. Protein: CASSQLGQGARETQYF.

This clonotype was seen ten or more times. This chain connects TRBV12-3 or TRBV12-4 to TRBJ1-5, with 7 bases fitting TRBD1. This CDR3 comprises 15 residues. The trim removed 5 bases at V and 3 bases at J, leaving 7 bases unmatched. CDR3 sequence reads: CASSIRGGVNQPQHF. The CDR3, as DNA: TGTGCCAGCAGTATCAGGGGGGGGGTCAATCAGCCCCAGCATTTT.

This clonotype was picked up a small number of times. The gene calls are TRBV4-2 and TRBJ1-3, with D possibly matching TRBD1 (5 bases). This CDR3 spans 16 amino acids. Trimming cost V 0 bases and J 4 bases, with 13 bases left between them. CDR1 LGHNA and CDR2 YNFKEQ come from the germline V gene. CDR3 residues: CASSQEGGGVGNTIYF. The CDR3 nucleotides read TGTGCCAGCAGCCAAGAGGGCGGGGGAGTAGGAAACACCATATATTTT.

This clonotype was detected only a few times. CDR3 protein: CASSVRSSGGGSEQFF. The CDR3 coding sequence is TGTGCCAGCAGCGTACGATCAAGCGGGGGGGGTAGTGAGCAGTTCTTC. The chain links TRBV9 to TRBJ2-1; 10 nucleotides align to TRBD2. Germline CDR1 and CDR2: SGDLS and YYNGEE. Unmatched junction bases numbered 10, after V lost 1 base and J lost 9 bases. CDR3 size: 16 residues.

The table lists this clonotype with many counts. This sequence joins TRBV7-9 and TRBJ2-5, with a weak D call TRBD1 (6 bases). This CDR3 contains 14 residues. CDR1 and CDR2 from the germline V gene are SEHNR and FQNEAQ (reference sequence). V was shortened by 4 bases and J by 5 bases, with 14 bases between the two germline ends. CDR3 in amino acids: CASSSEAGAETQYF. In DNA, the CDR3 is TGTGCCAGCAGCTCAGAGGCAGGGGCCGAGACCCAGTACTTC.

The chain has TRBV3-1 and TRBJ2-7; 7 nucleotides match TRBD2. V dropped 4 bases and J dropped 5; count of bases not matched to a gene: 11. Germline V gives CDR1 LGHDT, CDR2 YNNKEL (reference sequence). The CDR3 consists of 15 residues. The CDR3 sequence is CASSPQWRGGNEQYF. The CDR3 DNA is TGTGCCAGCAGCCCTCAGTGGCGCGGGGGTAACGAGCAGTACTTC.

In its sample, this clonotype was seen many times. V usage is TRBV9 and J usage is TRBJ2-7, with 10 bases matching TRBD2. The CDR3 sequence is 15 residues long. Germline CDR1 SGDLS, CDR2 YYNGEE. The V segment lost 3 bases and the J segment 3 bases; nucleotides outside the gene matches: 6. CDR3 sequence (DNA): TGTGCCAGCAGCGAATCTAGCGGGAGCGTCTACGAGCAGTACTTC. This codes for CASSESSGSVYEQYF. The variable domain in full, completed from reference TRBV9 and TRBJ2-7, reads DSGVTQTPKHLITATGQRVTLRCSPRSGDLSVYWYQQSLDQGLQFLIQYYNGEERAKGNILERFSAQQFPDLHSELNLSSLELGDSALYFCASSESSGSVYEQYFGPGTRLTVT.

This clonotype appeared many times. The CDR3 bases are TGCGCCAGCAGCTCCAGCCTACCAGGGGAGACCCAGTACTTC. Protein product: CASSSSLPGETQYF. The chain combines TRBV5-1 with TRBJ2-5; the D gene is possibly TRBD1 (5 bases). Germline lookup yields CDR1 SGHRS and CDR2 YFSETQ. The V end was cut by 3 bases, the J end by 5 bases, with 14 bases between. The CDR3 runs to 14 residues.

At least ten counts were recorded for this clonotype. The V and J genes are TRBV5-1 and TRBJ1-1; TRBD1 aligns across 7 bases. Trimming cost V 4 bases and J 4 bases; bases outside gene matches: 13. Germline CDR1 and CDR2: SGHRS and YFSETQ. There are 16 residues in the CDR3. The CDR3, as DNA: TGCGCCAGCAGCCTGGGGATGACAGGGTCGGGCACTGAAGCTTTCTTT. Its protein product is CASSLGMTGSGTEAFF.

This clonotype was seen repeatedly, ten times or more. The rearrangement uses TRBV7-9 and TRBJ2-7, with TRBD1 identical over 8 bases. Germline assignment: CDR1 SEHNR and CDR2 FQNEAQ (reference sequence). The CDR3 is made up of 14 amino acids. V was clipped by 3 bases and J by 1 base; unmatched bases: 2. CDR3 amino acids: CASSLTGVSYEQYF. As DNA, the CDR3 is TGTGCCAGCAGCTTGACAGGGGTGTCCTACGAGCAGTACTTC.

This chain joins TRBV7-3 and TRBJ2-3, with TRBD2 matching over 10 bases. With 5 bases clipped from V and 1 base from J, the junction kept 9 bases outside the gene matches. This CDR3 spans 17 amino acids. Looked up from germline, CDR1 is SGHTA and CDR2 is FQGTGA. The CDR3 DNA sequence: TGTGCCAGCAGCCCCTCCCCCCTAGCGGGGGGCACAGATACGCAGTATTTT. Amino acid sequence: CASSPSPLAGGTDTQYF. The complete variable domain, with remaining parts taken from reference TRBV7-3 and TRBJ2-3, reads GAGVSQTPSNKVTEKGKYVELRCDPISGHTALYWYRQSLGQGPEFLIYFQGTGAADDSGLPNDRFFAVRPEGSVSTLKIQRTERGDSAVYLCASSPSPLAGGTDTQYFGPGTRLTVL.

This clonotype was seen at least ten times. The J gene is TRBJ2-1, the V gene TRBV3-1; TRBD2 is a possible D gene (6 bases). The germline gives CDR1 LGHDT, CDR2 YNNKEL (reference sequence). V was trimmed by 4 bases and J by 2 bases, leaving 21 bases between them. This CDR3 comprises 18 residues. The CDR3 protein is CASSPWVMPGDPYNEQFF. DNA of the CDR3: TGTGCCAGCAGCCCCTGGGTCATGCCGGGAGACCCCTACAATGAGCAGTTCTTC.

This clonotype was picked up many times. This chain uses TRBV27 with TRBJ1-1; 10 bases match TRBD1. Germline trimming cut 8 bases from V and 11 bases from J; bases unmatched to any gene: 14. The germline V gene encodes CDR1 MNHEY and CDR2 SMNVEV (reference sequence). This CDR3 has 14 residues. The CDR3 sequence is CASLPQGGQGWAFF. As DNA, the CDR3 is TGTGCCAGCCTCCCCCAGGGGGGACAGGGGTGGGCTTTCTTT.

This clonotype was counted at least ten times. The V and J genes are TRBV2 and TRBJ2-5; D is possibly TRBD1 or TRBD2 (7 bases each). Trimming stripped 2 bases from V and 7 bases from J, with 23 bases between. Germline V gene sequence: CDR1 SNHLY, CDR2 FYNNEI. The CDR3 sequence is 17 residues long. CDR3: CASSESGAGTAAGTQYF. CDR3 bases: TGTGCCAGCAGTGAAAGCGGGGCAGGGACAGCCGCGGGGACCCAGTACTTC. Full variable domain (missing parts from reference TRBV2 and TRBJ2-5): EPEVTQTPSHQVTQMGQEVILRCVPISNHLYFYWYRQILGQKVEFLVSFYNNEISEKSEIFDDQFSVERPDGSNFTLKIRSTKLEDSAMYFCASSESGAGTAAGTQYFGPGTRLLVL.

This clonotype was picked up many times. CDR3 in amino acids: CSASGPWKQAFF. CDR3 in DNA: TGCAGTGCTAGTGGTCCTTGGAAACAGGCTTTCTTT. The rearrangement joins TRBV20-1 to TRBJ1-1; no clear D. Trimming pared 3 bases from V and 11 bases from J, leaving 16 bases between. The CDR3 is 12 residues long. Germline V gene lookup returns CDR1 DFQATT and CDR2 SNEGSKA (reference sequence).

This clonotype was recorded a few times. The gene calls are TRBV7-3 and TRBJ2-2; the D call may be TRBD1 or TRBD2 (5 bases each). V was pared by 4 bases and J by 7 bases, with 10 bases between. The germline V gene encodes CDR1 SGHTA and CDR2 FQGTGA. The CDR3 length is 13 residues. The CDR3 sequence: CASSYGTFGELFF. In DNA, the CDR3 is TGTGCCAGCAGCTACGGGACCTTCGGGGAGCTGTTTTTT.

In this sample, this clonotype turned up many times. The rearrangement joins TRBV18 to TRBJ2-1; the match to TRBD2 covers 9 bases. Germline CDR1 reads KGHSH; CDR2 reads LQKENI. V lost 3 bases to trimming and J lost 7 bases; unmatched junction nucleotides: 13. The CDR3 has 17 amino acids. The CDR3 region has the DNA TGTGCCAGCTCACCGACAAGCGGGGGGCCAATCGGGAATGAGCAGTTCTTC. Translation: CASSPTSGGPIGNEQFF.

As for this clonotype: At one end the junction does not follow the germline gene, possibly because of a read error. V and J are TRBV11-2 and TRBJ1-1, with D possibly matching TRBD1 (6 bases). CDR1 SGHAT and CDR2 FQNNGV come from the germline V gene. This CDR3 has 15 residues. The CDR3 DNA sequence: TGTGCCAGCAGCCTCGGGCTAGGGGGGAACACTGGAGCTTTCTTT. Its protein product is CASSLGLGGNTGAFF. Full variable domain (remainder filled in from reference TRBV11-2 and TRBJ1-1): EAGVAQSPRYKIIEKRQSVAFWCNPISGHATLYWYQQILGQGPKLLIQFQNNGVVDDSQLPKDRFSAERLKGVDSTLKIQPAKLEDSAVYLCASSLGLGGNTGAFFGQGTRLTVV.

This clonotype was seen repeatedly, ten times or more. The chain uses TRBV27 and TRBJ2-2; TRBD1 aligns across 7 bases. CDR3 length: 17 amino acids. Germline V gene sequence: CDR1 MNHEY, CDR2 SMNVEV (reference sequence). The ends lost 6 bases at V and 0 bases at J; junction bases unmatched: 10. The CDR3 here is CASRSGQALANTGELFF. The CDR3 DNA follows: TGTGCCAGCAGGAGCGGACAGGCCTTAGCGAACACCGGGGAGCTGTTTTTT.

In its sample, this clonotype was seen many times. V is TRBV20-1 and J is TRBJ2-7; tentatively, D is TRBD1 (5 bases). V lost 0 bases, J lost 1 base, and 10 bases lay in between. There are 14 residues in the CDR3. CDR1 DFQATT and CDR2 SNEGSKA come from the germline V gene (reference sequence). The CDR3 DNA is TGCAGTGCTAGAGATGTTCAGGGATCCTACGAGCAGTACTTC. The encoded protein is CSARDVQGSYEQYF.